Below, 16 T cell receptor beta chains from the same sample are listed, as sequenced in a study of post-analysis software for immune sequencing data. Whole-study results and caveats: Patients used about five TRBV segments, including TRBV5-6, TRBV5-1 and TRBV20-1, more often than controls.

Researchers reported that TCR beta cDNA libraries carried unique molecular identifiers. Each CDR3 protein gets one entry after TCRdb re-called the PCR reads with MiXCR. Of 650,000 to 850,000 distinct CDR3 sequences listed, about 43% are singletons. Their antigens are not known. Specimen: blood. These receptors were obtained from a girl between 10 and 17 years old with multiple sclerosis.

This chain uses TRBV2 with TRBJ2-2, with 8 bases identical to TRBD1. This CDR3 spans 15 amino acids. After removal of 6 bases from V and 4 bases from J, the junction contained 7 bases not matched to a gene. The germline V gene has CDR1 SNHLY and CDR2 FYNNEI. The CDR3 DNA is TGTGCCAGCAGGGTCGTAACAGGGGGCACCGGGGAGCTGTTTTTT. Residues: CASRVVTGGTGELFF.

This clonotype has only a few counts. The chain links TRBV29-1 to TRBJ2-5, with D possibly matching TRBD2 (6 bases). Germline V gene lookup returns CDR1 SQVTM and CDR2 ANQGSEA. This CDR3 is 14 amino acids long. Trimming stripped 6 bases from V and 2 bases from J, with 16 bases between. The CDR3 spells CSVLPPGLQETQYF. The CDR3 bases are TGCAGCGTCCTACCCCCGGGACTTCAAGAGACCCAGTACTTC.

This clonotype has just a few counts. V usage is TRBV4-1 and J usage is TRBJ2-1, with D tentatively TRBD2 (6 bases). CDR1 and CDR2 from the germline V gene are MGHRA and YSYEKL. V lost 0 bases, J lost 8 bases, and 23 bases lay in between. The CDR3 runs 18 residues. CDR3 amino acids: CASSQDQGYGGIEYEQFF. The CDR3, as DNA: TGCGCCAGCAGCCAAGATCAGGGATATGGCGGGATAGAGTATGAGCAGTTCTTC.

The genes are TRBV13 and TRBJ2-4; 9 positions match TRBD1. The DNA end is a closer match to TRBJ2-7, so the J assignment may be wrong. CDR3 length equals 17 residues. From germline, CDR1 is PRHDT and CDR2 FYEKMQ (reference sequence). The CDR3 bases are TGTGCCAGCAGCCCCCGGACAGGGGACATCCAGCATTACGAGCAGTACTTC. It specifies CASSPRTGDIQHYEQYF.

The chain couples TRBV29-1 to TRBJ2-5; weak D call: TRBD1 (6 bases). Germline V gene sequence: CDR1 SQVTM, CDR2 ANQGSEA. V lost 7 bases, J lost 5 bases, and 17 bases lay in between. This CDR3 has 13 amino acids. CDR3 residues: CSAKWGLGETQYF. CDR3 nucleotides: TGCAGCGCCAAGTGGGGGCTGGGGGAGACCCAGTACTTC.

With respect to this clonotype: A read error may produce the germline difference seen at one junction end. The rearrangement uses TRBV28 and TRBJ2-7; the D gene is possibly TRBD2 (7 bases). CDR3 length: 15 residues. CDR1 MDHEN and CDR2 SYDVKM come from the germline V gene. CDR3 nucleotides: TGTGCCAGCATTTTCGCTGGGGGGGGCTCCCACGAGCAGTACTTC. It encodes CASIFAGGGSHEQYF.

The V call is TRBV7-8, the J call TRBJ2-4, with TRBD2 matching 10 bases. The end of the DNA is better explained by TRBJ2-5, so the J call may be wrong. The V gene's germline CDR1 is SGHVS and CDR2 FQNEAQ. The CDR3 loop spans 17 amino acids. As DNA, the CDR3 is TGTGCCAGCAGCTTAGTAGTACTAGGACTAGCGGAAGAGACCCAGTACTTC. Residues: CASSLVVLGLAEETQYF.

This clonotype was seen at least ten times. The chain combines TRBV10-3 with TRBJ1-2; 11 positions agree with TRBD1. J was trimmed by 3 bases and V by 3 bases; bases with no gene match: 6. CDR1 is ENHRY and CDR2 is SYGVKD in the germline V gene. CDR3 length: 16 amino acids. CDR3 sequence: CAISDPRDRGDYGYTF. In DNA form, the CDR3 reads TGTGCCATCAGTGATCCCCGGGACAGGGGGGACTATGGCTACACCTTC.

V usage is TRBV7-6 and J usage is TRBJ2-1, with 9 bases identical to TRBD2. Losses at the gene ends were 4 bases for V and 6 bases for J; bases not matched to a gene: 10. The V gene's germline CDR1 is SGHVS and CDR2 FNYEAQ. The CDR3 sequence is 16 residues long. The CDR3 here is CASSYSGGTLSNEQFF. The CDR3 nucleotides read TGTGCCAGCAGCTATAGCGGGGGCACCCTCAGCAATGAGCAGTTCTTC.

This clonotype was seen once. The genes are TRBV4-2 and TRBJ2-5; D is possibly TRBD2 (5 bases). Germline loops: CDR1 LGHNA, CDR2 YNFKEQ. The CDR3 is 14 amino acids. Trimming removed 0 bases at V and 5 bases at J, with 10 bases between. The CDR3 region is CASSQEGSLETQYF. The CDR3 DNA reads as TGTGCCAGCAGCCAAGAAGGGAGTTTGGAGACCCAGTACTTC.

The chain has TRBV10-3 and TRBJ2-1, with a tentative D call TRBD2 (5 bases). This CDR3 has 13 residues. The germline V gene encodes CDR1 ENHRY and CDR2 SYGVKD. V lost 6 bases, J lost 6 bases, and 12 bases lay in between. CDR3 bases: TGTGCCATCAGGGATAGCGCTCTCAATGAGCAGTTCTTC. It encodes CAIRDSALNEQFF.

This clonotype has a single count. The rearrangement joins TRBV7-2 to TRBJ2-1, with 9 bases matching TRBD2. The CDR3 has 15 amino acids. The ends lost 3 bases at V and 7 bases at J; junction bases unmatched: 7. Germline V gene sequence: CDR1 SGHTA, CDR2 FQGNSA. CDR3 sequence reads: CASSFGGRAWNEQFF. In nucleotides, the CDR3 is TGTGCCAGCAGCTTTGGCGGGAGGGCCTGGAATGAGCAGTTCTTC.

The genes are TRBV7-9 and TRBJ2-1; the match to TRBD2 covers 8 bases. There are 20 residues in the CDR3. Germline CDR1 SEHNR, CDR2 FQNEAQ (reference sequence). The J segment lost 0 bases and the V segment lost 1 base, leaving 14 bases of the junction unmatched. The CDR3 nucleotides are TGTGCCAGCAGCTTAGGAAGAGGTAATAGCGGGGCTAGCTCCTACAATGAGCAGTTCTTC. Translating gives CASSLGRGNSGASSYNEQFF. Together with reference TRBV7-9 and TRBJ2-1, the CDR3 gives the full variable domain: DTGVSQNPRHKITKRGQNVTFRCDPISEHNRLYWYRQTLGQGPEFLTYFQNEAQLEKSRLLSDRFSAERPKGSFSTLEIQRTEQGDSAMYLCASSLGRGNSGASSYNEQFFGPGTRLTVL.

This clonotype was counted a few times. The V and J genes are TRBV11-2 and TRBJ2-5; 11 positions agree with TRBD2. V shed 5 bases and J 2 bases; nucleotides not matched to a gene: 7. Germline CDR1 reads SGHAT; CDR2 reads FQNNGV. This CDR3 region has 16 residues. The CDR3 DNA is TGTGCCAGCAGCCCCGCTTGGACTAGCGGGCAAGAGACCCAGTACTTC. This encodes CASSPAWTSGQETQYF.

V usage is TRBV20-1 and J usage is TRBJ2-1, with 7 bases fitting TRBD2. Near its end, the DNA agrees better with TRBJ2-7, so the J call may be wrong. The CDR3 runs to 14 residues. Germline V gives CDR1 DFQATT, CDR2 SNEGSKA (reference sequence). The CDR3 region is CSASGRRSYNEQYF. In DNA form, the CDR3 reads TGCAGTGCTAGCGGGAGGCGATCATACAATGAGCAGTACTTC.

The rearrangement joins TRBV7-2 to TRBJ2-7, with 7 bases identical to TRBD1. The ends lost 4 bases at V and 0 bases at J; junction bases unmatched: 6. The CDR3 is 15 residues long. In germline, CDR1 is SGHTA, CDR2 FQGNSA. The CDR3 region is CASSSPWDSSYEQYF. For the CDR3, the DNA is TGTGCCAGCAGCTCCCCCTGGGACAGCTCCTACGAGCAGTACTTC.